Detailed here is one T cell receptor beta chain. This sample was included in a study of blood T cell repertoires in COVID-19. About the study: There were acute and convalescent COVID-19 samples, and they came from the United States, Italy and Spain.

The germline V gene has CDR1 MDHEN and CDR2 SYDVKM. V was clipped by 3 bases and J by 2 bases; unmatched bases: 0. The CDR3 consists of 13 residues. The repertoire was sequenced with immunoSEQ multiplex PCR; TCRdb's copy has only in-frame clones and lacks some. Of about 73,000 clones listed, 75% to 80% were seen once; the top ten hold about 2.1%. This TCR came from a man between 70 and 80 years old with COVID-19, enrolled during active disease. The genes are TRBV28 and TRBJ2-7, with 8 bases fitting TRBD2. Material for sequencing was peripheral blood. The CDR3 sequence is CASSLRGAYEQYF. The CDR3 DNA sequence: TGTGCCAGCAGTTTGCGGGGGGCCTACGAGCAGTACTTC.